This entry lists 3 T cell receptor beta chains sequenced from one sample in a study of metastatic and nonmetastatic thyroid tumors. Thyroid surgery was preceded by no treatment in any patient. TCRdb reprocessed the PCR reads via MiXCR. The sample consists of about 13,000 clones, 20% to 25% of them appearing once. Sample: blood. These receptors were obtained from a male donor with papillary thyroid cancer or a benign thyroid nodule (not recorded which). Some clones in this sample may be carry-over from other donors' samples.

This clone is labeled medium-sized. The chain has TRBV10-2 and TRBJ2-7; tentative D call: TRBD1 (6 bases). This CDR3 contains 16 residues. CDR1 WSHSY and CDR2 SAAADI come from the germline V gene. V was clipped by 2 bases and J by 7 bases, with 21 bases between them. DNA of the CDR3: TGCGCCAGCAGTGAGGAGTGGACAGCTTGGGTTGGGGAGCAGTACTTC. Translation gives CASSEEWTAWVGEQYF.

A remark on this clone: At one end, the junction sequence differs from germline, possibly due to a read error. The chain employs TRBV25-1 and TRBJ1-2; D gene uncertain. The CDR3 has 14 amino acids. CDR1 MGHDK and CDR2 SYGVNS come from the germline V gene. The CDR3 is CASSDNGAKYGYTF. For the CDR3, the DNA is TGTGCCAGCAGTGATAACGGCGCTAAATATGGCTACACCTTC.

CDR3: CASRRGSYEQYF. The CDR3 DNA is TGTGCCAGCAGAAGGGGGTCCTACGAGCAGTACTTC. This chain joins TRBV28 and TRBJ2-7; maybe TRBD1 (6 bases). The CDR3 length is 12 residues. The germline gives CDR1 MDHEN, CDR2 SYDVKM. The V gene lost 6 bases and the J gene lost 1 base, with 7 bases spanning the gap.